A selection of T cell receptor beta chains follows, all from one sample in a study of blood T cell repertoires in COVID-19. Repertoires were generated with immunoSEQ multiplex PCR, while TCRdb's copy carries only in-frame clones and drops some. The sample holds some 160,000 clones; around four fifths are singletons and the top ten take roughly 6.4%. The sample was PBMCs or T cells enriched from blood (not recorded which). The source of these receptors is a woman in her forties who had recovered from COVID-19. Both conserved end residues are part of each CDR3. A D gene is named only where the DNA matches it firmly. Clone sizes are given selectively: once, few, many, or a class where the clone is expanded.

len	v_gene	d_gene	j_gene	abundance	CDR3aa	CDR3nt
14	TRBV6-5	TRBD1	TRBJ1-2	NA	CASSYPGQGGGYTF	TGTGCCAGCAGTTACCCGGGACAGGGGGGTGGCTACACCTTC
18	TRBV7-6	NA	TRBJ1-1	NA	CASSLANGPLLGNTEAFF	TGTGCCAGCAGCTTAGCAAATGGGCCGTTGTTGGGGAACACTGAAGCTTTCTTT
16	TRBV19	TRBD1	TRBJ1-5	once	CASSTAPGQTRQPQHF	TGTGCCAGTAGTACAGCCCCGGGACAGACGAGACAGCCCCAGCATTTT
16	TRBV9	TRBD1	TRBJ1-3	NA	CASSARQGFPGNTIYF	TGTGCCAGCAGCGCACGACAGGGTTTCCCTGGAAACACCATATATTTT
17	TRBV11-2	TRBD2	TRBJ2-2	NA	CASSLAGLAGNTGELFF	TGTGCCAGCAGCTTAGCGGGACTAGCGGGGAACACCGGGGAGCTGTTTTTT
12	TRBV15	NA	TRBJ1-2	NA	CATSEGGLGYTF	TGTGCCACCAGCGAGGGGGGGCTCGGCTACACCTTC
18	TRBV27	TRBD2	TRBJ2-7	once	CASSTGLAGAPYPLEQYF	TGTGCCAGCAGTACGGGACTAGCGGGAGCCCCCTATCCTCTCGAGCAGTACTTC
15	TRBV2	NA	TRBJ1-5	NA	CASSAWDISNQPQHF	TGTGCCAGCAGCGCATGGGACATCAGCAATCAGCCCCAGCATTTT
15	TRBV19	TRBD1	TRBJ1-2	NA	CASRTTGAEGYGYTF	TGTGCCAGTAGGACGACAGGGGCGGAAGGCTATGGCTACACCTTC
15	TRBV7-8	TRBD2	TRBJ2-1	NA	CASSPGTSGYNEQFF	TGTGCCAGCAGCCCCGGGACTAGTGGGTACAATGAGCAGTTCTTC
13	TRBV2	NA	TRBJ1-5	few	CASRNLEDQPQHF	TGTGCCAGCAGGAACCTAGAAGATCAGCCCCAGCATTTT
14	TRBV29-1	NA	TRBJ2-1	NA	CSGTRGGSYNEQFF	TGCAGCGGAACCCGTGGCGGATCCTACAATGAGCAGTTCTTC
15	TRBV5-5	NA	TRBJ2-3	few	CASSLDGGGTDTQYF	TGTGCCAGCAGCTTGGACGGGGGTGGGACAGATACGCAGTATTTT
15	TRBV4-1	NA	TRBJ1-6	NA	CASSQDTVEDSPLHF	TGCGCCAGCAGCCAAGATACGGTCGAAGATTCACCCCTCCACTTT
14	TRBV24-1	NA	TRBJ2-1	NA	CATSDSQGFNEQFF	TGTGCCACCAGTGATTCCCAGGGGTTCAATGAGCAGTTCTTC
13	TRBV6-5	NA	TRBJ1-5	NA	CASTGGYNQPQHF	TGTGCCAGCACTGGCGGTTACAATCAGCCCCAGCATTTT
15	TRBV3-1/TRBV3-2	TRBD2	TRBJ2-5	NA	CASSQQRELVETQYF	TGTGCCAGCAGCCAACAGCGGGAGTTGGTAGAGACCCAGTACTTC
14	TRBV11-2	TRBD2	TRBJ2-1	NA	CASSLLAGDNEQFF	TGTGCCAGCAGCCTCCTAGCGGGGGACAATGAGCAGTTCTTC
15	TRBV11-1	TRBD2	TRBJ2-1	NA	CASSFGLAGGNEQFF	TGTGCCAGCAGCTTCGGACTAGCGGGAGGAAATGAGCAGTTCTTC
18	TRBV7-3	TRBD2	TRBJ2-3	NA	CASSPWTRSRLGTDTQYF	TGTGCCAGCAGCCCGTGGACTAGATCGAGGTTGGGCACAGATACGCAGTATTTT
13	TRBV5-1	NA	TRBJ1-5	NA	CASSRGVDQPQHF	TGCGCCAGCAGCCGGGGGGTCGATCAGCCCCAGCATTTT
18	TRBV6-1	TRBD2	TRBJ2-3	NA	CASSEERRVAGPTDTQYF	TGTGCCAGCAGTGAAGAAAGGAGGGTAGCGGGGCCCACAGATACGCAGTATTTT
16	TRBV5-1	TRBD2	TRBJ2-1	NA	CASSVIAGGIYNEQFF	TGCGCCAGCAGCGTGATAGCGGGAGGGATCTACAATGAGCAGTTCTTC
13	TRBV2	NA	TRBJ2-1	NA	CASNQGLNAEQFF	TGTGCCAGCAACCAGGGTCTGAACGCTGAGCAGTTCTTC
13	TRBV12-3/TRBV12-4	NA	TRBJ1-3	NA	CAGYRDSGNTIYF	TGTGCCGGATACAGGGATTCGGGAAACACCATATATTTT
12	TRBV30	NA	TRBJ1-1	many	CAWSPQNTEAFF	TGTGCCTGGAGTCCCCAGAACACTGAAGCTTTCTTT
15	TRBV6-1	NA	TRBJ1-5	NA	CASSEWGGSNQPQHF	TGTGCCAGCAGTGAATGGGGAGGGAGCAATCAGCCCCAGCATTTT
15	TRBV9	NA	TRBJ2-1	NA	CASSVGLAEGGEQFF	TGTGCCAGCAGCGTAGGCCTAGCGGAGGGGGGTGAGCAGTTCTTC
16	TRBV30	TRBD1	TRBJ2-7	NA	CAWSTGQGTVAYEQYF	TGTGCCTGGAGTACCGGACAGGGGACTGTAGCCTACGAGCAGTACTTC
19	TRBV4-2	TRBD2	TRBJ2-3	NA	CASSQVGLAGGQGTDTQYF	TGTGCCAGCAGCCAAGTAGGGCTAGCGGGGGGGCAGGGCACAGATACGCAGTATTTT
15	TRBV9	NA	TRBJ1-4	NA	CASSTGNPTNEKLFF	TGTGCCAGCAGCACGGGAAACCCAACTAATGAAAAACTGTTTTTT
17	TRBV7-3	TRBD2	TRBJ2-3	NA	CASSPSRTSGVTDTQYF	TGTGCCAGCAGCCCAAGCCGGACTAGCGGGGTTACAGATACGCAGTATTTT
14	TRBV29-1	TRBD2	TRBJ2-5	NA	CSVEVAGVGETQYF	TGCAGCGTTGAGGTGGCGGGAGTGGGGGAGACCCAGTACTTC
15	TRBV5-1	NA	TRBJ1-5	few	CASSLGEGGNQPQHF	TGCGCCAGCAGCTTGGGGGAAGGGGGCAATCAGCCCCAGCATTTT
14	TRBV30	TRBD1	TRBJ1-1	NA	CAWKRDSLNTEAFF	TGTGCCTGGAAACGGGACAGCCTGAACACTGAAGCTTTCTTT
13	TRBV5-6	NA	TRBJ1-1	NA	CASSRAGSTEAFF	TGTGCCAGCAGCCGGGCCGGGAGCACTGAAGCTTTCTTT
15	TRBV6-5	TRBD1	TRBJ2-1	once	CASRPTGGPYNEQFF	TGTGCCAGCAGACCAACAGGGGGGCCCTACAATGAGCAGTTCTTC
13	TRBV12-3/TRBV12-4	NA	TRBJ2-7	NA	CASSLGGTYEQYF	TGTGCCAGCAGTTTAGGCGGAACCTACGAGCAGTACTTC
12	TRBV2	NA	TRBJ2-3	NA	CASSGWPDTQYF	TGTGCCAGCTCGGGATGGCCAGATACGCAGTATTTT
16	TRBV7-8	NA	TRBJ2-7	NA	CASSPHYGGTSYEQYF	TGTGCCAGCAGCCCACACTATGGAGGAACCTCCTACGAGCAGTACTTC
15	TRBV5-6	TRBD2	TRBJ2-7	NA	CASSPAGEGGYEQYF	TGTGCCAGCAGCCCGGCGGGGGAAGGAGGTTACGAGCAGTACTTC